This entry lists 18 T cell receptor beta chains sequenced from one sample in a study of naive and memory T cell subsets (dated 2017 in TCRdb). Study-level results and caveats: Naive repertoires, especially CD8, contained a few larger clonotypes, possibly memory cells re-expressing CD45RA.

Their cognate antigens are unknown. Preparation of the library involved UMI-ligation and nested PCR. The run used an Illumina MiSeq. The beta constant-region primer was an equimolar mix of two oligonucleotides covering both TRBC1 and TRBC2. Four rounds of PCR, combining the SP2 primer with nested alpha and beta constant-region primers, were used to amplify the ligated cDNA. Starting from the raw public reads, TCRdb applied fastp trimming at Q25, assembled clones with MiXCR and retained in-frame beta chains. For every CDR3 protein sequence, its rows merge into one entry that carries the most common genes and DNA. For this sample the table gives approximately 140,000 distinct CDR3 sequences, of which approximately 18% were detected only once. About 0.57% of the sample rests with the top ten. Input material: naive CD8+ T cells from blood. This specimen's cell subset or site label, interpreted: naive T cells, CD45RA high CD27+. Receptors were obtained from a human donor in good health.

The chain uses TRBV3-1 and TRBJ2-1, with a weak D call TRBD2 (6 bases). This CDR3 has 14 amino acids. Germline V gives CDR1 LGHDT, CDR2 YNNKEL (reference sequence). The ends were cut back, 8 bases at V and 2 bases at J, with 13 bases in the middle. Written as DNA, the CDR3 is TGTGCCAGCGGACGTGGGGGGACCTACAATGAGCAGTTCTTC. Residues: CASGRGGTYNEQFF.

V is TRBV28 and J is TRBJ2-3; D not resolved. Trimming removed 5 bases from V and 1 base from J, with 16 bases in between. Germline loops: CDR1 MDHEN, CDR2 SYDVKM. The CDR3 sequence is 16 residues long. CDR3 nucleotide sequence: TGTGCCAGCAGTAAAATGACCATAGTGGGCACAGATACGCAGTATTTT. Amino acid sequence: CASSKMTIVGTDTQYF. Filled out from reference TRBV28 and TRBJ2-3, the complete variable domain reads DVKVTQSSRYLVKRTGEKVFLECVQDMDHENMFWYRQDPGLGLRLIYFSYDVKMKEKGDIPEGYSVSREKKERFSLILESASTNQTSMYLCASSKMTIVGTDTQYFGPGTRLTVL.

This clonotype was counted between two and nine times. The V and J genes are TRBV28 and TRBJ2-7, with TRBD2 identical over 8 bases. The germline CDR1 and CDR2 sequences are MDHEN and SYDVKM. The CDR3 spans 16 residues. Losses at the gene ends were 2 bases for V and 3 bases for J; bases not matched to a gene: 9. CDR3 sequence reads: CASSLPSREGRYEQYF. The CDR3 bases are TGTGCCAGCAGTTTACCCTCCCGGGAGGGACGCTACGAGCAGTACTTC.

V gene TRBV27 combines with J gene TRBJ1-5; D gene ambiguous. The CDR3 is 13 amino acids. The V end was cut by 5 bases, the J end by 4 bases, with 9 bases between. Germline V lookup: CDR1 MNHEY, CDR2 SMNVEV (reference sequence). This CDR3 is CASSLSENQPQHF. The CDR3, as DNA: TGTGCCAGCAGTCTGAGCGAAAATCAGCCCCAGCATTTT.

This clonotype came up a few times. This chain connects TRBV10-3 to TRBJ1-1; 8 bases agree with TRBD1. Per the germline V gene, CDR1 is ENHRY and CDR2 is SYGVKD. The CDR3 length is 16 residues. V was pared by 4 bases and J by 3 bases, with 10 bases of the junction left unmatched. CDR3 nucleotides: TGTGCCATCAGTGTAGGACGGACAGGGTGGGACACTGAAGCTTTCTTT. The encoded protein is CAISVGRTGWDTEAFF.

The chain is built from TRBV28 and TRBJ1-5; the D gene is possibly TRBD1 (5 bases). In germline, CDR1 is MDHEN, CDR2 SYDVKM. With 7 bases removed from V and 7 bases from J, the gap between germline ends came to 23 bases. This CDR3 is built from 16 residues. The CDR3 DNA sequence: TGTGCCAGCATTTACGGGGGGGACCCATTACCCCAGCCCCAGCATTTT. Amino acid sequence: CASIYGGDPLPQPQHF.

Here the CDR3 reads CASSYRVRTEAFF. For the CDR3, the DNA is TGTGCCAGCAGTTACAGGGTGAGGACTGAAGCTTTCTTT. The rearrangement uses TRBV7-9 and TRBJ1-1, with a tentative D call TRBD1 (6 bases). This CDR3 region has 13 residues. Germline CDR1 SEHNR, CDR2 FQNEAQ (reference sequence). V lost 6 bases, J lost 5 bases, and 13 bases lay in between.

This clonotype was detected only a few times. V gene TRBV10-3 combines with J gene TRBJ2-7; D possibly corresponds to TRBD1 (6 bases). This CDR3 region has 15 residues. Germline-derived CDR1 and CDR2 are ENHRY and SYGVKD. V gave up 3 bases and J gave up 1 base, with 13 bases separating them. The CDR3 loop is CAISDPDRPSYEQYF. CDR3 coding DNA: TGTGCCATCAGTGACCCTGACAGGCCATCCTACGAGCAGTACTTC.

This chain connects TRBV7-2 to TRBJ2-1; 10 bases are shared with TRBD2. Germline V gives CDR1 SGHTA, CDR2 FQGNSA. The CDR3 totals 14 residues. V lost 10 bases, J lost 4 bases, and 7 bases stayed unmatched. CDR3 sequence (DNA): TGTGCCACCTTCCAGGGACTAGCGTACAATGAGCAGTTCTTC. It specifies CATFQGLAYNEQFF.

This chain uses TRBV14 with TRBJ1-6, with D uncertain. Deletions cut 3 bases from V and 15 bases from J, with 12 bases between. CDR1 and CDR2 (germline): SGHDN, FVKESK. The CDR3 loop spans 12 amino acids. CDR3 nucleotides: TGTGCCAGCAGCCATTGGGTGGAGGACCTCCACTTT. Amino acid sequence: CASSHWVEDLHF.

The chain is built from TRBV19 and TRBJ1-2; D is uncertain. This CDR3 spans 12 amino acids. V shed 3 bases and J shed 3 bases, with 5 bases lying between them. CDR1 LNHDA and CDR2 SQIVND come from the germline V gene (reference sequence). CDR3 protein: CASSIGDYGYTF. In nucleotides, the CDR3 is TGTGCCAGTAGTATCGGGGACTATGGCTACACCTTC.

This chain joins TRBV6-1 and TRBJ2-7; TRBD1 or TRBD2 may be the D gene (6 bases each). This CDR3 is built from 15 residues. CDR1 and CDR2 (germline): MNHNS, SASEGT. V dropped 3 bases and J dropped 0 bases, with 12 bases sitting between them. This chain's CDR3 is CASSEWRDTSYEQYF. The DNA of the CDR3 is TGTGCCAGCAGTGAGTGGCGGGACACCTCCTACGAGCAGTACTTC.

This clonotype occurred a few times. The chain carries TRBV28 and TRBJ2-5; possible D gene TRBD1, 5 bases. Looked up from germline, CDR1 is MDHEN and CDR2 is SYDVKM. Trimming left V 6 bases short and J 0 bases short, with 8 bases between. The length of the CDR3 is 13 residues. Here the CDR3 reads CASSSGYQETQYF. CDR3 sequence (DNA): TGTGCCAGCAGCTCAGGGTACCAAGAGACCCAGTACTTC.

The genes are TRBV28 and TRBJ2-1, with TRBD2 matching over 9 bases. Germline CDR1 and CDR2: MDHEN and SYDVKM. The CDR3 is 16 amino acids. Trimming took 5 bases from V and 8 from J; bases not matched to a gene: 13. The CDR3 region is CASSGSLAGVMYEQFF. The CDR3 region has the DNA TGTGCCAGCAGTGGCAGCTTAGCGGGAGTCATGTATGAGCAGTTCTTC.

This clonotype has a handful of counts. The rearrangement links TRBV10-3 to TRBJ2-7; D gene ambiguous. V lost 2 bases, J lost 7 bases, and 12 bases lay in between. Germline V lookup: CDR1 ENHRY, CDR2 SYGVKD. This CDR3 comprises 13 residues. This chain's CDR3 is CAISEGTLGEQYF. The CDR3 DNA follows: TGTGCCATCAGTGAGGGCACCCTCGGGGAGCAGTACTTC.

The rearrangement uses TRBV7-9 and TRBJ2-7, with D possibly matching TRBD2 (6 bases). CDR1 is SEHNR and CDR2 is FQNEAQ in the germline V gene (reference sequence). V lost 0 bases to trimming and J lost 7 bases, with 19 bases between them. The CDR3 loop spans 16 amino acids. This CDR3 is CASSLAIGTLSDEQYF. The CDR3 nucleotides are TGTGCCAGCAGCTTAGCCATCGGGACTTTGTCGGATGAGCAGTACTTC.

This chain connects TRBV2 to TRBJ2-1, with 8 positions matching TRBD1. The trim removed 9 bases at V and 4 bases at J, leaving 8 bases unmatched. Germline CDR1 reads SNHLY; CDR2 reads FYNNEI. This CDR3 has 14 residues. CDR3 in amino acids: CARTRTGPYNEQFF. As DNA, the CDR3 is TGTGCCAGAACAAGGACAGGGCCTTACAATGAGCAGTTCTTC. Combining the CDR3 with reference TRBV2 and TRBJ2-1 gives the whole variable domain EPEVTQTPSHQVTQMGQEVILRCVPISNHLYFYWYRQILGQKVEFLVSFYNNEISEKSEIFDDQFSVERPDGSNFTLKIRSTKLEDSAMYFCARTRTGPYNEQFFGPGTRLTVL.

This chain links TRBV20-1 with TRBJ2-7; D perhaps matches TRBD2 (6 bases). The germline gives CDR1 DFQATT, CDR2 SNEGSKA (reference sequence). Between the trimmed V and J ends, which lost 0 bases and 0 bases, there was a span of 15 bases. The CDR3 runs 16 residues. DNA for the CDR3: TGCAGTGCTAGAGATTGGGGGAGGATGAGCTCCTACGAGCAGTACTTC. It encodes CSARDWGRMSSYEQYF.